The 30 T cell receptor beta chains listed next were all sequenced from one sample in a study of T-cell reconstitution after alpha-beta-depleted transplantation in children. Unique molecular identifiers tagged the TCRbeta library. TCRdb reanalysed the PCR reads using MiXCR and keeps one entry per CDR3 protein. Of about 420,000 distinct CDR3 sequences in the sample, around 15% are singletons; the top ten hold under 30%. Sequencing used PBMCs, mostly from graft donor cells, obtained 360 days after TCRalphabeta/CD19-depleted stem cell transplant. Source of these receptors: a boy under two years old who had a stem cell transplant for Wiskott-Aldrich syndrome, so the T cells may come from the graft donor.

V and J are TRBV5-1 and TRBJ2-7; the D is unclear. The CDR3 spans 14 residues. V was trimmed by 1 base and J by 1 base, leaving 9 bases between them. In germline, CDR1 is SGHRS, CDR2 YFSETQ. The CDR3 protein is CASSLWIPSYEQYF. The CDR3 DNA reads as TGCGCCAGCAGCTTGTGGATCCCATCCTACGAGCAGTACTTC.

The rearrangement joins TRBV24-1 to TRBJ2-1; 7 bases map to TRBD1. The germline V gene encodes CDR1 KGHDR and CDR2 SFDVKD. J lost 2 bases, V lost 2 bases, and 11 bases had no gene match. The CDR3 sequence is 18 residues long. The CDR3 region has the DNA TGTGCCACCAGTGATTCGAGAGGGACAGCTTATACCTACAATGAGCAGTTCTTC. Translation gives CATSDSRGTAYTYNEQFF.

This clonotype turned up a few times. CDR3 nucleotides: TGCGCCAGCAGCTTGGGTAGTCAGGGATTTTACGAGCAGTACTTC. Its translation is CASSLGSQGFYEQYF. V usage is TRBV5-1 and J usage is TRBJ2-7; D may be TRBD1 (5 bases). Germline assignment: CDR1 SGHRS and CDR2 YFSETQ. Trimming removed 0 bases at V and 4 bases at J, with 14 bases between. The CDR3 contains 15 residues.

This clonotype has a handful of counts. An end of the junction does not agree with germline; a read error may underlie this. The chain's CDR3 is CASSEYRGWEQYF. In DNA, the CDR3 is TGTGCCAGCAGCGAATACAGGGGATGGGAGCAGTACTTC. The J gene is TRBJ2-7, the V gene TRBV25-1, with 7 bases fitting TRBD1. The CDR3 consists of 13 residues. Germline assignment: CDR1 MGHDK and CDR2 SYGVNS.

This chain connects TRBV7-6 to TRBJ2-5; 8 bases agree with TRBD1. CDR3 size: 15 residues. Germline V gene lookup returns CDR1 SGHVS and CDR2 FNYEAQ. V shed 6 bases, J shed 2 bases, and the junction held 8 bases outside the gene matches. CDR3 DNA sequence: TGTGCCAGCAGTCAGACCCACAGGGGGCAAGAGACCCAGTACTTC. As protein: CASSQTHRGQETQYF.

DNA for the CDR3: TGTGCCAGCAGCTTGGTCCGACGCAGGGCGCAAGAGACCCAGTACTTC. Amino acids: CASSLVRRRAQETQYF. The chain combines TRBV11-1 with TRBJ2-5; a possible D gene is TRBD1 (5 bases). Germline CDR1 reads SGHAT; CDR2 reads FQDESV (reference sequence). Trimming stripped 3 bases from V and 2 bases from J, with 16 bases between. There are 16 residues in the CDR3.

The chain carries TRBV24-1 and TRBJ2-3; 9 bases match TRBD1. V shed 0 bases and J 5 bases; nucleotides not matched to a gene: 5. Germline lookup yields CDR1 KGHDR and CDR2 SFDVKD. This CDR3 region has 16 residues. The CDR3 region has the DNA TGTGCCACCAGTGATTTGGGACAGGGGAAGGGAGATACGCAGTATTTT. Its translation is CATSDLGQGKGDTQYF.

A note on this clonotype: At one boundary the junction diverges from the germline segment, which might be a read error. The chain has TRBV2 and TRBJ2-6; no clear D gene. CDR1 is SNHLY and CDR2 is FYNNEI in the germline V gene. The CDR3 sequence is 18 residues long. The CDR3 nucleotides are TGTGCCCGCAGTGCCCGGGTACAAGCCTATTCTGGGGCCAACGTCCTGACTTTC. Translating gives CARSARVQAYSGANVLTF.

CDR3 nucleotide sequence: TGTGCCAGCAGCTTAAAGGGTTCCGGACTAGCGGGACCTTACGAGCAGTACTTC. The encoded protein is CASSLKGSGLAGPYEQYF. The chain combines TRBV11-1 with TRBJ2-7; 12 nucleotides line up with TRBD2. The germline CDR1 and CDR2 sequences are SGHAT and FQDESV (reference sequence). The junction had 12 bases not matched to a gene; V was cut back by 2 bases and J by 4 bases. This CDR3 spans 18 amino acids.

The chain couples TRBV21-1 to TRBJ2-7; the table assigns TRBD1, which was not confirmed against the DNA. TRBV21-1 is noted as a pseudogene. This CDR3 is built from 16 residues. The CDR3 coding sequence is TGTGCCAGCAGCAAATTGGGGACAGGGAGTAGGGACGAGCAGTACTTC. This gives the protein CASSKLGTGSRDEQYF.

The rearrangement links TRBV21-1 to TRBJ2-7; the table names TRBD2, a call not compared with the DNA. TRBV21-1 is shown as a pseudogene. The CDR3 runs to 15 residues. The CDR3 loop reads CAKSPGLAGGYEQYF. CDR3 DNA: TGTGCCAAGTCCCCGGGACTAGCGGGAGGCTACGAGCAGTACTTC.

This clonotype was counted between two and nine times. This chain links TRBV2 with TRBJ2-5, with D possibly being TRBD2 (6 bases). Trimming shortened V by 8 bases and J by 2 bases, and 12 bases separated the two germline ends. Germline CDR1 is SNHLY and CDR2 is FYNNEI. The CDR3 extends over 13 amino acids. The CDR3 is CASLEGTQETQYF. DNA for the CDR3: TGTGCCAGCCTAGAAGGGACTCAAGAGACCCAGTACTTC.

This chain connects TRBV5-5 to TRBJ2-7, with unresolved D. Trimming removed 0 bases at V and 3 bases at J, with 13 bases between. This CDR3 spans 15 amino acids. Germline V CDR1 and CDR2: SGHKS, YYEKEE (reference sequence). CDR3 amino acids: CASSLEWAANYEQYF. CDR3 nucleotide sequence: TGTGCCAGCAGCTTGGAATGGGCAGCGAACTACGAGCAGTACTTC.

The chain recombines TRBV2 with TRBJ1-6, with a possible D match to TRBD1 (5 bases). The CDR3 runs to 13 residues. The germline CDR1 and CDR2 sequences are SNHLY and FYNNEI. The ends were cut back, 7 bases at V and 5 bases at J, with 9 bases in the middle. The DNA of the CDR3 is TGTGCCAGCAAGGGGCGGAATAATTCACCCCTCCACTTT. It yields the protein CASKGRNNSPLHF.

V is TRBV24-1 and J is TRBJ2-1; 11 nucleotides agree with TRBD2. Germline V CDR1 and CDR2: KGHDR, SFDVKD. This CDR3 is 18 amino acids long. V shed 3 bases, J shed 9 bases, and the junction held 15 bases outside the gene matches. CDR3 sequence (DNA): TGTGCCACCAGTGATCCTGGGGGTAGCGGGAGGGCCAGAAGTGAGCAGTTCTTC. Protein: CATSDPGGSGRARSEQFF.

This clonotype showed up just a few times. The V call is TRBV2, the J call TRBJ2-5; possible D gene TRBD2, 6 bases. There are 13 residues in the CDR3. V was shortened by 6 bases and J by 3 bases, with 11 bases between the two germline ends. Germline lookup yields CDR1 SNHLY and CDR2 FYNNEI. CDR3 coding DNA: TGTGCCAGCAGCAACACGGGGGAAGAGACCCAGTACTTC. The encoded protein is CASSNTGEETQYF.

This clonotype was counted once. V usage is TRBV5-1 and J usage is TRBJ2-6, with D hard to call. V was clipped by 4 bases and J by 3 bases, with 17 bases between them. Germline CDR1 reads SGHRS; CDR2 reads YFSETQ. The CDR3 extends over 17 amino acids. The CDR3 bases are TGCGCCAGCAGCCGCGGATGGGCCGAGGATGGGGCCAACGTCCTGACTTTC. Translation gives CASSRGWAEDGANVLTF.

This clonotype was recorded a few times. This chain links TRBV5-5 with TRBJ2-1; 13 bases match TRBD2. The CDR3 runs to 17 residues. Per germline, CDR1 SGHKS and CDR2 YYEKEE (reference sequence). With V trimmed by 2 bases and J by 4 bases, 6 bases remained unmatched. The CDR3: CASSFYSGLAGYNEQFF. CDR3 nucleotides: TGTGCCAGCAGCTTTTATTCGGGACTAGCGGGGTACAATGAGCAGTTCTTC.

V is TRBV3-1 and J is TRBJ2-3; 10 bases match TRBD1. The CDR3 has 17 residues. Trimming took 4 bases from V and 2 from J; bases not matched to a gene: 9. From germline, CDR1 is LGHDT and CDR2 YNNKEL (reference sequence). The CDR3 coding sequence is TGTGCCAGCAGCCGTGTCGGGACAGGGGAGAACACAGATACGCAGTATTTT. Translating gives CASSRVGTGENTDTQYF.

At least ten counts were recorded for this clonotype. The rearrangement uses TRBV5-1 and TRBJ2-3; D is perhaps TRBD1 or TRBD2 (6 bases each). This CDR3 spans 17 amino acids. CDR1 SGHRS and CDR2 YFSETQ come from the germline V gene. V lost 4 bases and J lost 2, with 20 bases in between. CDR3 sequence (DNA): TGCGCCAGCAGCCGGGGGATCGGTGCAGGGGCCACAGATACGCAGTATTTT. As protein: CASSRGIGAGATDTQYF. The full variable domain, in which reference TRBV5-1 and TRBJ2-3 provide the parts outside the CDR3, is KAGVTQTPRYLIKTRGQQVTLSCSPISGHRSVSWYQQTPGQGLQFLFEYFSETQRNKGNFPGRFSGRQFSNSRSEMNVSTLELGDSALYLCASSRGIGAGATDTQYFGPGTRLTVL.

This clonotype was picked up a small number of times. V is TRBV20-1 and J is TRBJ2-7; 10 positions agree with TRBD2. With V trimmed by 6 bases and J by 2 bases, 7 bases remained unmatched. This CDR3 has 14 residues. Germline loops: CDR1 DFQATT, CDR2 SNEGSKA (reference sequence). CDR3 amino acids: CSAWTSGVTYEQYF. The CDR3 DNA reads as TGCAGTGCCTGGACTAGCGGTGTGACCTACGAGCAGTACTTC.

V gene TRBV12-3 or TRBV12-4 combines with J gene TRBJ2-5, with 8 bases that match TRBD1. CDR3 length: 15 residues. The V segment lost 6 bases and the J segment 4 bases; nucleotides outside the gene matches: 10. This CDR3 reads CASRAGDTGGETQYF. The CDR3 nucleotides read TGTGCCAGCAGAGCCGGCGATACAGGGGGAGAGACCCAGTACTTC.

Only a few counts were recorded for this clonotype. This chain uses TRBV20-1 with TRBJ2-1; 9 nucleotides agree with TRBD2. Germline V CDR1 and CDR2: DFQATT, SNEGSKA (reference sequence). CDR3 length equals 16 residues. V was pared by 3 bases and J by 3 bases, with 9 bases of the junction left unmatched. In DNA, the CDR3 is TGCAGTGCTAGCCCCTTTAGCGGGAGAGGCTACAATGAGCAGTTCTTC. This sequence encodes CSASPFSGRGYNEQFF.

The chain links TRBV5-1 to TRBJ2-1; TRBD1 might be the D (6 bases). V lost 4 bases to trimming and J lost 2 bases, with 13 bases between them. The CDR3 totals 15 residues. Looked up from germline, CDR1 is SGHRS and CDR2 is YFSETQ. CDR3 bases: TGCGCCAGCAGCCCCGACAGGCTAGCCTACAATGAGCAGTTCTTC. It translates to CASSPDRLAYNEQFF. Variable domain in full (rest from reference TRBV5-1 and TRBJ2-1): KAGVTQTPRYLIKTRGQQVTLSCSPISGHRSVSWYQQTPGQGLQFLFEYFSETQRNKGNFPGRFSGRQFSNSRSEMNVSTLELGDSALYLCASSPDRLAYNEQFFGPGTRLTVL.

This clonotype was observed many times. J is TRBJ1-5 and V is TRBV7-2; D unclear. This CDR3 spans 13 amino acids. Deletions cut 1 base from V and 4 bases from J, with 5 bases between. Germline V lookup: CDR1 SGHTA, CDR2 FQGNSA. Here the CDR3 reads CASSLEQNQPQHF. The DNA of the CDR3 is TGTGCCAGCAGCTTAGAACAGAATCAGCCCCAGCATTTT.

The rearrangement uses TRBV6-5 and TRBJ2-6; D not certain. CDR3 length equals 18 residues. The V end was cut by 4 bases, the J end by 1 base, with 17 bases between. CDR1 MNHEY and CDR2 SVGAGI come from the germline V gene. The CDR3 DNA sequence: TGTGCCAGCAGTTCGGATCTGTCCTTAGGATCTGGGGCCAACGTCCTGACTTTC. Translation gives CASSSDLSLGSGANVLTF.

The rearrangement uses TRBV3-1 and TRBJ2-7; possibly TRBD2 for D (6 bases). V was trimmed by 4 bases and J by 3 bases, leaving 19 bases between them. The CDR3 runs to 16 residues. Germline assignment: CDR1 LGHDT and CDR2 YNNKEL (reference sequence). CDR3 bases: TGTGCCAGCAGCCCGAGTAGCGGCATCCCTCTCTACGAGCAGTACTTC. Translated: CASSPSSGIPLYEQYF.

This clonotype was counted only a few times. The CDR3 spells CSARDRRSGNTIYF. The CDR3 nucleotides read TGCAGTGCCAGGGACAGACGCTCTGGAAACACCATATATTTT. The chain couples TRBV20-1 to TRBJ1-3, with 7 bases matching TRBD1. CDR1 DFQATT and CDR2 SNEGSKA come from the germline V gene (reference sequence). V lost 6 bases to trimming and J lost 0 bases; unmatched junction nucleotides: 5. This CDR3 is built from 14 residues.

The CDR3: CASSHPGLALKQYF. The CDR3 DNA sequence: TGTGCCAGCAGCCACCCGGGACTAGCTTTGAAGCAGTACTTC. The J gene is TRBJ2-7, the V gene TRBV3-1; 9 positions agree with TRBD2. Germline-derived CDR1 and CDR2 are LGHDT and YNNKEL (reference sequence). Trimming removed 3 bases from V and 8 bases from J; junction bases left unmatched: 8. This CDR3 has 14 amino acids.

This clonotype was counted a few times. This CDR3 reads CASSSQVTLGEQFF. CDR3 DNA: TGCGCCAGCAGCTCGCAGGTAACCCTAGGTGAGCAGTTCTTC. The chain recombines TRBV4-3 with TRBJ2-1, with D unresolved. CDR1 and CDR2 (germline): LGHNA, YSLEER. Trimming took 5 bases from V and 9 from J, leaving 17 bases between them. The length of the CDR3 is 14 residues.